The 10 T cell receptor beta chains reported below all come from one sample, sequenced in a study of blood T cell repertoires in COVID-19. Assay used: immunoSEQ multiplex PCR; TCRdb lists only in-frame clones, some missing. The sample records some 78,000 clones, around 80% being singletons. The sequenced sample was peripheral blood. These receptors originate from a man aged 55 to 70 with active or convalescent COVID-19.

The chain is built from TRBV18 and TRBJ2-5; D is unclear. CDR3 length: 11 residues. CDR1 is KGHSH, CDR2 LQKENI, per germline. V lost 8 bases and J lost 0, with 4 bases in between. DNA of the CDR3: TGTGCCAGCGAGGACCAAGAGACCCAGTACTTC. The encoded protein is CASEDQETQYF.

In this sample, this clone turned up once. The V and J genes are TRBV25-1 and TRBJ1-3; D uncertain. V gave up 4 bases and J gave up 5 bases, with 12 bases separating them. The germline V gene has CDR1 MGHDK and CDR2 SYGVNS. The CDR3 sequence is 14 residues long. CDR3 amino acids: CASSGQALRNTIYF. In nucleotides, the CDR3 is TGTGCCAGCAGTGGCCAGGCCCTCCGAAACACCATATATTTT.

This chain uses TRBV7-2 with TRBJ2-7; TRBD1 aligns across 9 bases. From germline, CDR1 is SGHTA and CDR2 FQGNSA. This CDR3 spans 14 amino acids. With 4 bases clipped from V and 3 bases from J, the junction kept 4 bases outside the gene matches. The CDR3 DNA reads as TGTGCCAGCAGCTCCGGGACAGGGTACTACGAGCAGTACTTC. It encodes CASSSGTGYYEQYF.

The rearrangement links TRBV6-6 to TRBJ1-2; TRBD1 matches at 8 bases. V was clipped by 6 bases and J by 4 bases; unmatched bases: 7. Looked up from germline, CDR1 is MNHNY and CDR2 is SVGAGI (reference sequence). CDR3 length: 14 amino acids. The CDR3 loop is CASSPGGATYGYTF. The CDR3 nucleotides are TGTGCCAGCAGCCCAGGGGGCGCGACCTATGGCTACACCTTC.

This CDR3 is CASSRLLTGTDTQYF. The CDR3, as DNA: TGTGCCAGCAGCCGCTTACTTACAGGGACAGATACGCAGTATTTT. The chain recombines TRBV14 with TRBJ2-3; possibly TRBD1 for D (6 bases). CDR1 is SGHDN and CDR2 is FVKESK in the germline V gene. The V and J ends lost 4 bases and 3 bases respectively, with 14 bases between them. The CDR3 contains 15 residues. Based on the CDR3 plus reference TRBV14 and TRBJ2-3, the full variable domain is EAGVTQFPSHSVIEKGQTVTLRCDPISGHDNLYWYRRVMGKEIKFLLHFVKESKQDESGMPNNRFLAERTGGTYSTLKVQPAELEDSGVYFCASSRLLTGTDTQYFGPGTRLTVL.

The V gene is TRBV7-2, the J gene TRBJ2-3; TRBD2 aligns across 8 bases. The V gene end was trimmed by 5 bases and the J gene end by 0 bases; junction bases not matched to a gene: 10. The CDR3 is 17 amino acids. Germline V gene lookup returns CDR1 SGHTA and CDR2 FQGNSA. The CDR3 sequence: CASSRKLLAVSTDTQYF. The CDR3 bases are TGTGCCAGCAGCCGGAAACTACTAGCGGTCAGCACAGATACGCAGTATTTT.

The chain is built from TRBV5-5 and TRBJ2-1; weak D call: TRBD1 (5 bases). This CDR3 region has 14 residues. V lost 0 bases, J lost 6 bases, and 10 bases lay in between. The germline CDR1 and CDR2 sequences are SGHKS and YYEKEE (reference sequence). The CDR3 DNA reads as TGTGCCAGCAGCTTGGCCAGGGCGCGCAATGAGCAGTTCTTC. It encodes CASSLARARNEQFF.

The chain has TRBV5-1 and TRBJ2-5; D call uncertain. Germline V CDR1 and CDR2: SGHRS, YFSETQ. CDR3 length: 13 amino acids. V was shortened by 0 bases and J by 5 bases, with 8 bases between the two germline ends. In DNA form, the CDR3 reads TGCGCCAGCAGCTTGGGTAGCTTGGAGACCCAGTACTTC. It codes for CASSLGSLETQYF.

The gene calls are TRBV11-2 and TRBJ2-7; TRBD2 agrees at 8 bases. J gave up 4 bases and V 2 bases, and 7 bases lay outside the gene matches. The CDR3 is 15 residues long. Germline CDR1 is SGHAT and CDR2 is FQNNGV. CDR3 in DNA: TGTGCCAGCAGCTTAATCACTAGCGGAGTTTACGAGCAGTACTTC. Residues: CASSLITSGVYEQYF.

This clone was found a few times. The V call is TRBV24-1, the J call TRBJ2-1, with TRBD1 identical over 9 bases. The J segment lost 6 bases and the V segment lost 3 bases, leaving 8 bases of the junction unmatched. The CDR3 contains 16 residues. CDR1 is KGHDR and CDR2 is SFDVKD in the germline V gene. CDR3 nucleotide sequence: TGTGCCACCAGTGATACCGGGACAGGGTCGGCCAATGAGCAGTTCTTC. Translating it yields CATSDTGTGSANEQFF.